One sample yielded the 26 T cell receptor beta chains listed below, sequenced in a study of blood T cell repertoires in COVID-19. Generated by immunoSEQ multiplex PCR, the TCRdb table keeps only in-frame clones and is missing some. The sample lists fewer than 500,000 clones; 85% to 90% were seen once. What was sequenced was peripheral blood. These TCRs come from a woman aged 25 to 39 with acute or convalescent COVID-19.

For the CDR3, the DNA is TGTGCCAGCAGCCGGTTGACAGGGGGCTTATACGAGCAGTACTTC. Translation: CASSRLTGGLYEQYF. The J gene is TRBJ2-7, the V gene TRBV3-1 (or the pseudogene TRBV3-2); TRBD1 matches at 10 bases. CDR1 is LGHDT and CDR2 is YNNKEL in the germline V gene (reference sequence). The CDR3 has 15 residues. Trimming took 4 bases from V and 4 from J; bases not matched to a gene: 7.

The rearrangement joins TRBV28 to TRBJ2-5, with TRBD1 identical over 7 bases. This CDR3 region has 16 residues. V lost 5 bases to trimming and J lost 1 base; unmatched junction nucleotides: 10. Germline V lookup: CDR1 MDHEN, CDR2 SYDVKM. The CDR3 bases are TGTGCCAGCAGTAGCCCTTACGACAGGGTCCAAGAGACCCAGTACTTC. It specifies CASSSPYDRVQETQYF.

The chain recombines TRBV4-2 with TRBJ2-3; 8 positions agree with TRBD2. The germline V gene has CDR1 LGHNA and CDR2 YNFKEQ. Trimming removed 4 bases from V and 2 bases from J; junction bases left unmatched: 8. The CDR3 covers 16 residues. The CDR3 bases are TGTGCCAGCAGCCGATATAGCGGGGCAGACACAGATACGCAGTATTTT. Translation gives CASSRYSGADTDTQYF.

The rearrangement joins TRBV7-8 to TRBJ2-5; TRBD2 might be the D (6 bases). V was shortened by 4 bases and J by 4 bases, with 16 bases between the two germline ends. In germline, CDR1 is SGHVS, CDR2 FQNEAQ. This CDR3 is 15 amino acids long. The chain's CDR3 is CASSSRRDSGETQYF. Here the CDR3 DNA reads TGTGCCAGCAGCTCCCGGAGGGATTCCGGAGAGACCCAGTACTTC. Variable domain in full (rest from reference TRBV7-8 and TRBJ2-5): GAGVSQSPRYKVAKRGQDVALRCDPISGHVSLFWYQQALGQGPEFLTYFQNEAQLDKSGLPSDRFFAERPEGSVSTLKIQRTQQEDSAVYLCASSSRRDSGETQYFGPGTRLLVL.

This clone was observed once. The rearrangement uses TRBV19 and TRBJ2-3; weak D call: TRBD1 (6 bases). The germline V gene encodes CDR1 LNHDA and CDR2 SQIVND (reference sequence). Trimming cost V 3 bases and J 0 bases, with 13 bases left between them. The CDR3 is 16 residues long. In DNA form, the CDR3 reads TGTGCCAGTAGTATTCCAGGGGCGCGAAGCACAGATACGCAGTATTTT. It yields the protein CASSIPGARSTDTQYF.

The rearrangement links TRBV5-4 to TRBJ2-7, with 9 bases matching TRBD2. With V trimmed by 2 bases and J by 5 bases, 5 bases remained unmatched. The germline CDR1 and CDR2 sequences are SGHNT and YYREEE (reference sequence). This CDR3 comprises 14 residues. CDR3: CASSFAAGGDEQYF. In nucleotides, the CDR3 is TGTGCCAGCAGCTTTGCGGCGGGGGGGGACGAGCAGTACTTC.

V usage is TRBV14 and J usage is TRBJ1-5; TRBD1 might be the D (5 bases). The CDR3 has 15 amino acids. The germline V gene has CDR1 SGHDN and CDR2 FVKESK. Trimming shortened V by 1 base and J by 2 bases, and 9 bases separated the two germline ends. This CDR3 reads CASSQVAGGNQPQHF. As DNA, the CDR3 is TGTGCCAGCAGCCAAGTAGCGGGGGGCAATCAGCCCCAGCATTTT.

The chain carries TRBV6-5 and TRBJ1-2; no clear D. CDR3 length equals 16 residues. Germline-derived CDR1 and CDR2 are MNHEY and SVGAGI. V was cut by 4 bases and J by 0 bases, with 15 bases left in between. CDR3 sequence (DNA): TGTGCCAGCAGTTCGACCGACGGGTGGCCTAACTATGGCTACACCTTC. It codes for CASSSTDGWPNYGYTF.

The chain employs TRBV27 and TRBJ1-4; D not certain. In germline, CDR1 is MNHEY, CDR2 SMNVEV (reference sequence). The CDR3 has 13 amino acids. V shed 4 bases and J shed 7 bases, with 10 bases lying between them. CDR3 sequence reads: CASSSKQSEKLFF. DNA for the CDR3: TGTGCCAGCAGTTCAAAACAGAGTGAAAAACTGTTTTTT.

The CDR3 here is CASSLRTGGRSTDTQYF. CDR3 coding DNA: TGTGCCAGCAGCTTGAGGACAGGGGGAAGGAGCACAGATACGCAGTATTTT. The gene calls are TRBV7-9 and TRBJ2-3; 10 bases line up with TRBD1. There are 17 residues in the CDR3. Germline lookup yields CDR1 SEHNR and CDR2 FQNEAQ (reference sequence). Trimming removed 3 bases from V and 0 bases from J; junction bases left unmatched: 6.

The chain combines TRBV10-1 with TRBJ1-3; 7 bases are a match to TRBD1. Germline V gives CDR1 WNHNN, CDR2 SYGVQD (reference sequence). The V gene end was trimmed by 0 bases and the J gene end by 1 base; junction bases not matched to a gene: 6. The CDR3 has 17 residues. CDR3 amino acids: CASSESDRVLSGNTIYF. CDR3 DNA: TGCGCCAGCAGTGAGTCAGACAGGGTGCTATCTGGAAACACCATATATTTT.

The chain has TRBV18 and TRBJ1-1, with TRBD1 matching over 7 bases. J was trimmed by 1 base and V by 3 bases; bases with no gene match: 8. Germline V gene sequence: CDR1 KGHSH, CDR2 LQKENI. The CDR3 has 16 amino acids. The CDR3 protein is CASSPISGQKNTEAFF. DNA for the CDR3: TGTGCCAGCTCACCGATTTCGGGACAGAAGAACACTGAAGCTTTCTTT.

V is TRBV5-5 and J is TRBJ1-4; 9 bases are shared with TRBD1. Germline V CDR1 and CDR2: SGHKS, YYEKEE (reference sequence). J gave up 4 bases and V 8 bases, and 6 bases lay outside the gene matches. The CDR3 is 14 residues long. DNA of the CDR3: TGTGCCAGTACTACAGGGGGCATTAATGAAAAACTGTTTTTT. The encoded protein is CASTTGGINEKLFF.

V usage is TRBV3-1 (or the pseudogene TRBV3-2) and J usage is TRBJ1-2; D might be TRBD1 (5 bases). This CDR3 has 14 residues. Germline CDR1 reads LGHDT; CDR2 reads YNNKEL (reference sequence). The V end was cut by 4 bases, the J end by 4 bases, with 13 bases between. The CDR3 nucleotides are TGTGCCAGCAGCCGCGTCGGGGGTGCCTATGGCTACACCTTC. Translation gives CASSRVGGAYGYTF.

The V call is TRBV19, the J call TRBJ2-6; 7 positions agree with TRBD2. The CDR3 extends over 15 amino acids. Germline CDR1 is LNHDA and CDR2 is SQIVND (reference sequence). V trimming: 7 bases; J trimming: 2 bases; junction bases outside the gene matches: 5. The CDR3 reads CASNGRGTGANVLTF. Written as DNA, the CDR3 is TGTGCCAGTAATGGGAGGGGAACTGGGGCCAACGTCCTGACTTTC.

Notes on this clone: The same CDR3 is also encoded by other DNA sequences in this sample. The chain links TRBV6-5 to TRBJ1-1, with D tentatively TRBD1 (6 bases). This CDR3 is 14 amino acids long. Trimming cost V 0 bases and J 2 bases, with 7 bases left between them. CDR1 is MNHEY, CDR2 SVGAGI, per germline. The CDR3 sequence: CASSYSGGNTEAFF. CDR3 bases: TGTGCCAGCAGTTACTCAGGGGGAAACACTGAAGCTTTCTTT.

The CDR3 is CATSRVVGANPFLNEQFF. The CDR3 DNA reads as TGTGCCACCAGCAGAGTGGTTGGTGCTAACCCATTTCTGAATGAGCAGTTCTTC. The chain combines TRBV15 with TRBJ2-1, with D hard to call. From germline, CDR1 is LNHNV and CDR2 YYDKDF (reference sequence). The V end lost 1 base, the J end lost 7 bases, and 23 bases lay between the germline ends. This CDR3 has 18 amino acids.

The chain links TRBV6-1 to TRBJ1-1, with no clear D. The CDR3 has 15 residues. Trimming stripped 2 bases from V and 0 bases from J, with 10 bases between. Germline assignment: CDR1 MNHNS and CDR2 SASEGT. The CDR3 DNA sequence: TGTGCCAGCAGTGAATATCCGGTAATGAACACTGAAGCTTTCTTT. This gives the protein CASSEYPVMNTEAFF.

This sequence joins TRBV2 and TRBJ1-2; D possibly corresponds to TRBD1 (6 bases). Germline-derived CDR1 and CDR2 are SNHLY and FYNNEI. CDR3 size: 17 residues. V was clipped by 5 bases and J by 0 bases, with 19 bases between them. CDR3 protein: CASSWARVGQTNYGYTF. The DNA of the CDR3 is TGTGCCAGCAGTTGGGCAAGGGTCGGACAGACTAACTATGGCTACACCTTC.

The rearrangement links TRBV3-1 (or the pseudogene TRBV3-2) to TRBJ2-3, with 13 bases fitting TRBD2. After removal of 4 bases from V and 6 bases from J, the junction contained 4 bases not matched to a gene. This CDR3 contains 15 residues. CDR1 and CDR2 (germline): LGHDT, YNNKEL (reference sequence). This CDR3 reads CASSRWTSGGDTQYF. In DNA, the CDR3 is TGTGCCAGCAGCCGCTGGACTAGCGGGGGCGATACGCAGTATTTT.

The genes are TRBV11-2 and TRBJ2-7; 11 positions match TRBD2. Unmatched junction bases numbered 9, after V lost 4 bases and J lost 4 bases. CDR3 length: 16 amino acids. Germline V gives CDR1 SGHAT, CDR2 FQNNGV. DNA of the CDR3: TGTGCCAGCAGCTCATACCGACTAGCGGGATCATACGAGCAGTACTTC. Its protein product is CASSSYRLAGSYEQYF.

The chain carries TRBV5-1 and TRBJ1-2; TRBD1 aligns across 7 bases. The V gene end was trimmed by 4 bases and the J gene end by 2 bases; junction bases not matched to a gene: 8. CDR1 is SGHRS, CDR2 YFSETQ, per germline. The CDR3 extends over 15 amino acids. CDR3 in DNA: TGCGCCAGCAGCCAAGGACAGGACTCCAACTATGGCTACACCTTC. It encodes CASSQGQDSNYGYTF.

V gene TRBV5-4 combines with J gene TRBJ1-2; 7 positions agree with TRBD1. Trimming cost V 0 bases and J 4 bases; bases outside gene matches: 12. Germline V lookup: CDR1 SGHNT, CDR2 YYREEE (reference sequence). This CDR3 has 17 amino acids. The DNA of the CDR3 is TGTGCCAGCAGCTTGGGGCGACCAGGGCAGGGGGGCTATGGCTACACCTTC. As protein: CASSLGRPGQGGYGYTF.

Written as DNA, the CDR3 is TGCGCCAGCAGCCTCCGGGACACCTACAATGAGCAGTTCTTC. Amino acid sequence: CASSLRDTYNEQFF. The chain uses TRBV5-1 and TRBJ2-1; D is possibly TRBD1 (6 bases). This CDR3 spans 14 amino acids. The germline V gene encodes CDR1 SGHRS and CDR2 YFSETQ. Trimming pared 4 bases from V and 2 bases from J, leaving 10 bases between. Supplemented by reference TRBV5-1 and TRBJ2-1, the full variable domain reads KAGVTQTPRYLIKTRGQQVTLSCSPISGHRSVSWYQQTPGQGLQFLFEYFSETQRNKGNFPGRFSGRQFSNSRSEMNVSTLELGDSALYLCASSLRDTYNEQFFGPGTRLTVL.

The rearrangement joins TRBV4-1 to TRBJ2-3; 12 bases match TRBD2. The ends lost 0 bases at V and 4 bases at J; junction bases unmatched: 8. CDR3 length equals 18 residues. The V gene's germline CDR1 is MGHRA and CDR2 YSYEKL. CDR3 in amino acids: CASSQDLAGGPIADTQYF. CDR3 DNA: TGCGCCAGCAGCCAAGATCTAGCGGGGGGGCCTATTGCAGATACGCAGTATTTT.

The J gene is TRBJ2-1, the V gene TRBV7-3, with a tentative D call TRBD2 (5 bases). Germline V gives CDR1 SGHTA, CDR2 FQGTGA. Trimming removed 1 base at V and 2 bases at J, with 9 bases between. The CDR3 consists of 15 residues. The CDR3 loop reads CASSLNAGTYNEQFF. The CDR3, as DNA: TGTGCCAGCAGCTTAAACGCCGGGACCTACAATGAGCAGTTCTTC.